A single sample is the source of the 25 T cell receptor beta chains below, sequenced in a study of shared clonotypes between healthy human individuals. The method was immunoSEQ multiplex PCR; TCRdb's version includes in-frame clones alone and lacks a portion of them. The sample lists over a million clones, 96% occurring once. Sequences were obtained from naive CD4+ T cells sorted from blood. The subset: CD45RA+ positively selected. The source of these receptors is a young man in good health.

V gene TRBV5-1 combines with J gene TRBJ2-7, with 7 bases matching TRBD1. CDR1 SGHRS and CDR2 YFSETQ come from the germline V gene. The V gene end was trimmed by 4 bases and the J gene end by 6 bases; junction bases not matched to a gene: 10. The CDR3 runs to 14 residues. The CDR3 loop reads CASSVDRPSGEQYF. CDR3 coding DNA: TGCGCCAGCAGCGTGGACAGGCCGTCCGGCGAGCAGTACTTC.

This sequence joins TRBV5-4 and TRBJ2-2; TRBD1 agrees at 9 bases. Germline CDR1 is SGHNT and CDR2 is YYREEE (reference sequence). The CDR3 spans 15 residues. V dropped 4 bases and J dropped 2; count of bases not matched to a gene: 3. The CDR3 DNA is TGTGCCAGCAGCCCGACAGGGGGAAACACCGGGGAGCTGTTTTTT. Amino acids: CASSPTGGNTGELFF. The variable domain in full, with the rest retrieved from reference TRBV5-4 and TRBJ2-2, is ETGVTQSPTHLIKTRGQQVTLRCSSQSGHNTVSWYQQALGQGPQFIFQYYREEENGRGNFPPRFSGLQFPNYSSELNVNALELDDSALYLCASSPTGGNTGELFFGEGSRLTVL.

The chain recombines TRBV7-2 with TRBJ2-1; either TRBD1 or TRBD2 may supply D (5 bases each). Trimming stripped 4 bases from V and 2 bases from J, with 12 bases between. This CDR3 comprises 15 residues. The germline V gene encodes CDR1 SGHTA and CDR2 FQGNSA. CDR3 nucleotides: TGTGCCAGCAGCTCAGGGCCACTAGCCTACAATGAGCAGTTCTTC. Amino acids: CASSSGPLAYNEQFF.

V and J are TRBV19 and TRBJ1-1, with 8 nucleotides matching TRBD1. CDR1 and CDR2 (germline): LNHDA, SQIVND (reference sequence). V lost 8 bases to trimming and J lost 0 bases; unmatched junction nucleotides: 8. The CDR3 extends over 15 amino acids. CDR3 protein: CASGTGGKLNTEAFF. In nucleotides, the CDR3 is TGTGCCAGTGGAACAGGGGGGAAGTTGAACACTGAAGCTTTCTTT.

CDR3 nucleotide sequence: TGCAGCGTTGAAGAAGGGACGGGAGGAGGCACAGATACGCAGTATTTT. It translates to CSVEEGTGGGTDTQYF. The chain links TRBV29-1 to TRBJ2-3; 7 nucleotides line up with TRBD2. Per germline, CDR1 SQVTM and CDR2 ANQGSEA. This CDR3 has 16 amino acids. The trim removed 0 bases at V and 1 base at J, leaving 7 bases unmatched.

The CDR3 DNA reads TGTGCCTGGAGTGTATACGGGAGCCCTAGCCTTGAGCAGTTCTTC. It is translated as CAWSVYGSPSLEQFF. The V call is TRBV30, the J call TRBJ2-1, with a weak D call TRBD2 (6 bases). V gave up 0 bases and J gave up 9 bases, with 18 bases separating them. In germline, CDR1 is GTSNPN, CDR2 SVGIG (reference sequence). This CDR3 contains 15 residues.

The CDR3 nucleotides read TGTGCCAGCTACCGCATCATAGGAAGGGTTGGGGACAATGAGCAGTTCTTC. It yields the protein CASYRIIGRVGDNEQFF. The chain has TRBV5-6 and TRBJ2-1, with unresolved D. The CDR3 runs to 17 residues. The V gene's germline CDR1 is SGHDT and CDR2 YYEEEE. Trimming took 7 bases from V and 5 from J, leaving 25 bases between them.

The V and J genes are TRBV5-1 and TRBJ1-2; TRBD1 agrees at 7 bases. CDR1 and CDR2 from the germline V gene are SGHRS and YFSETQ. J lost 6 bases, V lost 0 bases, and 11 bases had no gene match. CDR3 length equals 16 residues. The CDR3 here is CASSLAQGGEADGYTF. The CDR3 nucleotides are TGCGCCAGCAGCTTGGCCCAAGGGGGCGAAGCGGATGGCTACACCTTC.

A word on this clone: Within the sample, other DNA sequences also encode this same CDR3. The rearrangement joins TRBV28 to TRBJ1-5; D not resolved. The V end lost 5 bases, the J end lost 4 bases, and 3 bases lay between the germline ends. The CDR3 is 11 amino acids. Germline V gene sequence: CDR1 MDHEN, CDR2 SYDVKM. For the CDR3, the DNA is TGTGCCAGCAGTACAAATCAGCCCCAGCATTTT. Translation: CASSTNQPQHF.

In its sample, this clone was seen once. The gene calls are TRBV5-4 and TRBJ2-7; D not certain. V lost 3 bases, J lost 0 bases, and 13 bases lay in between. This CDR3 has 15 residues. CDR1 is SGHNT and CDR2 is YYREEE in the germline V gene (reference sequence). This chain's CDR3 is CASSSRTTSSYEQYF. The CDR3 bases are TGTGCCAGCAGCTCCAGGACCACCAGCTCCTACGAGCAGTACTTC.

This sequence joins TRBV15 and TRBJ2-3; tentative D call: TRBD2 (5 bases). Germline V gives CDR1 LNHNV, CDR2 YYDKDF (reference sequence). The CDR3 runs to 20 residues. Trimming took off 5 bases at V and 2 bases at J, with 29 bases between the two ends. This CDR3 reads CATSPRPDSNRQLVTDTQYF. DNA for the CDR3: TGTGCCACCAGCCCCCGTCCGGACTCGAATAGGCAGTTGGTCACAGATACGCAGTATTTT. The full variable domain, with the rest looked up from reference TRBV15 and TRBJ2-3, is DAMVIQNPRYQVTQFGKPVTLSCSQTLNHNVMYWYQQKSSQAPKLLFHYYDKDFNNEADTPDNFQSRRPNTSFCFLDIRSPGLGDTAMYLCATSPRPDSNRQLVTDTQYFGPGTRLTVL.

This clone was seen only once. The V call is TRBV9, the J call TRBJ2-2, with TRBD1 as a possible D gene (6 bases). There are 15 residues in the CDR3. The germline V gene encodes CDR1 SGDLS and CDR2 YYNGEE. Trimming cost V 4 bases and J 4 bases, with 14 bases left between them. DNA for the CDR3: TGTGCCAGCAGCACAGGGTCTCAGGGCACCGGGGAGCTGTTTTTT. It specifies CASSTGSQGTGELFF.

This rearrangement joins TRBV9 to TRBJ2-5; TRBD2 is a possible D gene (5 bases). The V end lost 0 bases, the J end lost 3 bases, and 15 bases lay between the germline ends. The CDR3 covers 16 residues. Germline CDR1 SGDLS, CDR2 YYNGEE. The DNA for the CDR3 is TGTGCCAGCAGCGTAGCCCCACCGGGGAGCGAAGAGACCCAGTACTTC. It encodes CASSVAPPGSEETQYF.

The chain couples TRBV27 to TRBJ2-3; 7 bases are a match to TRBD2. CDR1 and CDR2 from the germline V gene are MNHEY and SMNVEV (reference sequence). This CDR3 has 15 amino acids. Germline trimming cut 3 bases from V and 3 bases from J; bases unmatched to any gene: 6. The CDR3, as DNA: TGTGCCAGCAGTTTCTGGGGTAGCGGGACAGATACGCAGTATTTT. Protein product: CASSFWGSGTDTQYF.

The chain links TRBV5-1 to TRBJ1-5; unclear D gene. The length of the CDR3 is 15 residues. Trimming shortened V by 2 bases and J by 0 bases, and 9 bases separated the two germline ends. The germline CDR1 and CDR2 sequences are SGHRS and YFSETQ. The CDR3 region has the DNA TGCGCCAGCAGCTTAACGGGTTTTAGCAATCAGCCCCAGCATTTT. It translates to CASSLTGFSNQPQHF.

The chain recombines TRBV5-1 with TRBJ1-2; no reliable D call. CDR1 SGHRS and CDR2 YFSETQ come from the germline V gene. The CDR3 is made up of 16 amino acids. V was pared by 0 bases and J by 2 bases, with 14 bases between. The CDR3 region is CASSLVRNMGNYGYTF. The CDR3 DNA is TGCGCCAGCAGCTTGGTCCGTAATATGGGCAACTATGGCTACACCTTC.

The chain links TRBV5-1 to TRBJ2-7, with 7 bases aligning to TRBD1. Germline V lookup: CDR1 SGHRS, CDR2 YFSETQ. There are 14 residues in the CDR3. Losses at the gene ends were 4 bases for V and 2 bases for J; bases not matched to a gene: 6. Written as DNA, the CDR3 is TGCGCCAGCAGCGACCGGGGACAGACCTACGAGCAGTACTTC. Its translation is CASSDRGQTYEQYF.

This rearrangement joins TRBV5-1 to TRBJ2-1; 10 nucleotides align to TRBD2. The CDR3 has 15 amino acids. V trimming: 2 bases; J trimming: 12 bases; junction bases outside the gene matches: 11. Germline V gene sequence: CDR1 SGHRS, CDR2 YFSETQ. CDR3 in amino acids: CASSLSGRAVWGQFF. CDR3 sequence (DNA): TGCGCCAGCAGCTTAAGCGGGAGGGCCGTTTGGGGGCAGTTCTTC.

The rearrangement uses TRBV9 and TRBJ2-7, with D possibly TRBD2 on 6 matching bases. Trimming stripped 0 bases from V and 3 bases from J, with 10 bases between. This CDR3 region has 14 residues. Germline V gene sequence: CDR1 SGDLS, CDR2 YYNGEE. The CDR3 nucleotides read TGTGCCAGCAGCGTAGCTCCGGGAGACTACGAGCAGTACTTC. Translation: CASSVAPGDYEQYF.

CDR3 DNA sequence: TGTGCCAGCATCGGGCAGGACTACGAGCAGTACTTC. It encodes CASIGQDYEQYF. V and J are TRBV25-1 and TRBJ2-7, with unresolved D. In germline, CDR1 is MGHDK, CDR2 SYGVNS. The CDR3 loop spans 12 amino acids. Trimming shortened V by 7 bases and J by 3 bases, and 10 bases separated the two germline ends.

The CDR3 protein is CASSLDIQPQHF. CDR3 DNA: TGTGCCAGCAGCTTAGACATTCAGCCCCAGCATTTT. This chain links TRBV7-9 with TRBJ1-5, with D unclear. The V end was cut by 1 base, the J end by 6 bases, with 4 bases between. The CDR3 sequence is 12 residues long. The germline V gene encodes CDR1 SEHNR and CDR2 FQNEAQ (reference sequence).

The rearrangement uses TRBV6-5 and TRBJ2-7; D gene unclear. Germline CDR1 MNHEY, CDR2 SVGAGI. The ends were cut back, 6 bases at V and 4 bases at J, with 16 bases in the middle. CDR3 length: 14 amino acids. CDR3 DNA: TGTGCCAGCAGCCGACGTCGGGTTAGTTACGAGCAGTACTTC. It encodes CASSRRRVSYEQYF.

The CDR3 loop reads CASSQAGPAGELFF. DNA of the CDR3: TGCGCCAGCAGCCAAGCCGGGCCGGCCGGGGAGCTGTTTTTT. The chain employs TRBV5-1 and TRBJ2-2; D is unresolved. The CDR3 is made up of 14 amino acids. Germline CDR1 and CDR2: SGHRS and YFSETQ. V dropped 4 bases and J dropped 6 bases, with 13 bases sitting between them.

The V gene is TRBV6-6, the J gene TRBJ1-1; D is uncertain. The V end lost 5 bases, the J end lost 1 base, and 11 bases lay between the germline ends. This CDR3 has 14 residues. Germline V CDR1 and CDR2: MNHNY, SVGAGI (reference sequence). The chain's CDR3 is CASSTKRTNTEAFF. The CDR3 bases are TGTGCCAGCAGTACCAAAAGAACGAACACTGAAGCTTTCTTT.

The CDR3 region is CAWSGTVRNEQFF. CDR3 DNA: TGTGCCTGGTCCGGGACGGTGAGGAATGAGCAGTTCTTC. The chain recombines TRBV30 with TRBJ2-1, with D possibly being TRBD1 or TRBD2 (5 bases each). Germline CDR1 and CDR2: GTSNPN and SVGIG (reference sequence). Between the trimmed V and J ends, which lost 5 bases and 7 bases, there was a span of 15 bases. The CDR3 is made up of 13 amino acids.